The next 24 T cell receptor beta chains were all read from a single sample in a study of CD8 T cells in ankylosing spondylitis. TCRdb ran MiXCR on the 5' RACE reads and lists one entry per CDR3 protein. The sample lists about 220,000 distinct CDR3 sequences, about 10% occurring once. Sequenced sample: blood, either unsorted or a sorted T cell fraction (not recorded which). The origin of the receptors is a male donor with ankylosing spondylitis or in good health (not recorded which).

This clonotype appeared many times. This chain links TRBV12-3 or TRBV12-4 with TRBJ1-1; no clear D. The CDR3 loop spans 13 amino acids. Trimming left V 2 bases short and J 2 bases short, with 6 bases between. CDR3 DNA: TGTGCCAGCAGTTTATTGGAAAACACTGAAGCTTTCTTT. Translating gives CASSLLENTEAFF.

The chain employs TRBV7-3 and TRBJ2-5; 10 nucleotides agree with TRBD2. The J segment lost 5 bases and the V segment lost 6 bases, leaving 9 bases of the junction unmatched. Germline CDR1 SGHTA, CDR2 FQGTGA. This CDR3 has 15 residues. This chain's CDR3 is CASRVSGLAVETQYF. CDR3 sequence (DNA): TGTGCCAGCAGGGTTTCCGGACTAGCGGTTGAGACCCAGTACTTC.

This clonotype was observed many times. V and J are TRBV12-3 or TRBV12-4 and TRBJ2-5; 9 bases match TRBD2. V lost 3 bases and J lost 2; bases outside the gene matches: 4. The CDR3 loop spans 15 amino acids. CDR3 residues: CASSFRSGGQETQYF. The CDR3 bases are TGTGCCAGCAGTTTTAGGAGCGGGGGGCAAGAGACCCAGTACTTC.

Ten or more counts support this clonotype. The CDR3 region is CASSQKGTQYF. CDR3 bases: TGTGCCAGCAGCCAAAAGGGGACCCAGTACTTC. The chain uses TRBV4-2 and TRBJ2-5; no reliable D call. The germline CDR1 and CDR2 sequences are LGHNA and YNFKEQ. CDR3 length: 11 residues. V was clipped by 2 bases and J by 7 bases, with 5 bases between them.

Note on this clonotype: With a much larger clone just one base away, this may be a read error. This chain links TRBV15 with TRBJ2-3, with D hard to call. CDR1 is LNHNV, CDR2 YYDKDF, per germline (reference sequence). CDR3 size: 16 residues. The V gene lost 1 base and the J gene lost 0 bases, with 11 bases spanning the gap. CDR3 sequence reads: CATSRGADVSTDTQYF. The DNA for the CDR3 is TGTGCCACCAGCAGAGGGGCGGACGTTAGCACAGATACGCAGTATTTT. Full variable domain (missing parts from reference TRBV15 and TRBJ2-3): DAMVIQNPRYQVTQFGKPVTLSCSQTLNHNVMYWYQQKSSQAPKLLFHYYDKDFNNEADTPDNFQSRRPNTSFCFLDIRSPGLGDTAMYLCATSRGADVSTDTQYFGPGTRLTVL.

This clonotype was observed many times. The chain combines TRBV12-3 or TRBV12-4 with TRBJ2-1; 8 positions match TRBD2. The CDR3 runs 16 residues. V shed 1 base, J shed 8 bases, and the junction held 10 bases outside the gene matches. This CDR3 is CASSLVFGLALYEQFF. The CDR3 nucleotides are TGTGCCAGCAGTTTAGTATTCGGACTAGCTTTATATGAGCAGTTCTTC.

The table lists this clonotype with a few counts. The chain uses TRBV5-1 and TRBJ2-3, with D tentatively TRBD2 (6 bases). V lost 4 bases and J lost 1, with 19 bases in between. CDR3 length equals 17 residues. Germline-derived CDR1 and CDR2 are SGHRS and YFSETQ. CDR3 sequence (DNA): TGCGCCAGCAGCGGGGGACTCGCAGGTCACGGCACAGATACGCAGTATTTT. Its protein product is CASSGGLAGHGTDTQYF.

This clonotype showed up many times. The CDR3 here is CASRAGGTPYEQYF. The CDR3 DNA follows: TGTGCCAGCAGGGCTGGGGGGACGCCCTACGAGCAGTACTTC. The V gene is TRBV6-1, the J gene TRBJ2-7, with a weak D call TRBD2 (6 bases). From germline, CDR1 is MNHNS and CDR2 SASEGT. This CDR3 contains 14 residues. The V and J ends lost 6 bases and 2 bases respectively, with 14 bases between them.

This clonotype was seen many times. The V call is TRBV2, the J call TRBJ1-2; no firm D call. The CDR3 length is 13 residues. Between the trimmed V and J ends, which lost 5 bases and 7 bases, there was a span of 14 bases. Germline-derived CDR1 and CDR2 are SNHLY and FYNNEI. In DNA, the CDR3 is TGTGCCAGCAGTCCTAAACAGCCCGGTGGCTACACCTTC. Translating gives CASSPKQPGGYTF.

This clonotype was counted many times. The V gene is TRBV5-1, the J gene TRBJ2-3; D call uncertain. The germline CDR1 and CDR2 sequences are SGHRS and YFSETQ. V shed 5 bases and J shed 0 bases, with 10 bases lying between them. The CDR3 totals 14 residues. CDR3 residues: CASREIPSTDTQYF. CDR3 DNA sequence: TGCGCCAGCAGAGAGATTCCTAGCACAGATACGCAGTATTTT.

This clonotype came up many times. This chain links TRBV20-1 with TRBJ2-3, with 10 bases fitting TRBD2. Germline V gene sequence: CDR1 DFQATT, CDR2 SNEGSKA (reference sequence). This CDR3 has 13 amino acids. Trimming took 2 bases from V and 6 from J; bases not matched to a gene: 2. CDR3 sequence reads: CSARLAGVDTQYF. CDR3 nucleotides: TGCAGTGCTAGACTAGCGGGGGTGGATACGCAGTATTTT.

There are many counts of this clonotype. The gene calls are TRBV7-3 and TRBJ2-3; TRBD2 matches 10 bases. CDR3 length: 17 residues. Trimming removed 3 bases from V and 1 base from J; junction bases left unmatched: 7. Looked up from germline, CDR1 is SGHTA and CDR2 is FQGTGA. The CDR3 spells CASSFLPAGGRTDTQYF. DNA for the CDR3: TGTGCCAGCAGCTTCCTCCCAGCGGGGGGGCGCACAGATACGCAGTATTTT.

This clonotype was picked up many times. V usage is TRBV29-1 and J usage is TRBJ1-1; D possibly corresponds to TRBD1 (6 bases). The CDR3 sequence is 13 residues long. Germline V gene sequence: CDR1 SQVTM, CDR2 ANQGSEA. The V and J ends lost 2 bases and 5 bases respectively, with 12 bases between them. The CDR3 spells CSVEPSGETEAFF. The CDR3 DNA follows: TGCAGCGTTGAACCCTCAGGGGAAACTGAAGCTTTCTTT.

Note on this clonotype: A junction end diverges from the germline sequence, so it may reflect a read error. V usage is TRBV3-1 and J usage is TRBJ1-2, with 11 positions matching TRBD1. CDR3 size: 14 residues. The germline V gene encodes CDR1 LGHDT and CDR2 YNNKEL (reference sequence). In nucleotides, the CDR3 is TGTGCCAGCAGGGGGACAGGGGGACTATATGGCTACAACTTC. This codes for CASRGTGGLYGYNF. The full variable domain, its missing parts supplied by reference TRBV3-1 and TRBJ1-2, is DTAVSQTPKYLVTQMGNDKSIKCEQNLGHDTMYWYKQDSKKFLKIMFSYNNKELIINETVPNRFSPKSPDKAHLNLHINSLELGDSAVYFCASRGTGGLYGYNFGSGTRLTVV.

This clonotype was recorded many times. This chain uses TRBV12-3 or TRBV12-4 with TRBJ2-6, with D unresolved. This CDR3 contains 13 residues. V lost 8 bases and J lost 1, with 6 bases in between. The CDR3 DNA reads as TGTGCCAGCGTAGTATCTGGGGCCAACGTCCTGACTTTC. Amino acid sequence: CASVVSGANVLTF.

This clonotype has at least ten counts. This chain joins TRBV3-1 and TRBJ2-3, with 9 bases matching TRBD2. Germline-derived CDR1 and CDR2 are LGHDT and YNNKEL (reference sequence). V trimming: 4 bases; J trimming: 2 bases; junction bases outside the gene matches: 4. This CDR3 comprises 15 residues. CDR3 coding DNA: TGTGCCAGCAGCCTGGAGCGGGGGGTCACAGATACGCAGTATTTT. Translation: CASSLERGVTDTQYF.

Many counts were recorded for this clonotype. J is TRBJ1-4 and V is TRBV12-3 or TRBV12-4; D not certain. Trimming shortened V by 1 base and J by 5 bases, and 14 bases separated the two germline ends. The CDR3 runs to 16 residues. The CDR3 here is CASSLESLLLNEKLFF. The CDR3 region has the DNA TGTGCCAGCAGTTTAGAGTCATTATTGCTAAATGAAAAACTGTTTTTT.

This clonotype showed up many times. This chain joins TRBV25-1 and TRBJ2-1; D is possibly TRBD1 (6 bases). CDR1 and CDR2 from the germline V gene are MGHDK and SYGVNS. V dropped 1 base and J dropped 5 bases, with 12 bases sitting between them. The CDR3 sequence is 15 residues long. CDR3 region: CASSEFRTDNNEQFF. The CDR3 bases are TGTGCCAGCAGTGAATTTAGGACAGATAACAATGAGCAGTTCTTC.

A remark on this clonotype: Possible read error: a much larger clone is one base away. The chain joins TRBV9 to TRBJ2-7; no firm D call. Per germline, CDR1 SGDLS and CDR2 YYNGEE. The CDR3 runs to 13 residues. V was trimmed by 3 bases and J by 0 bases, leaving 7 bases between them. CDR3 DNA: TGTGCCAGCAGCGCGAGCTACTCCTACGAGCAGTACTTC. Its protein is CASSASYSYEQYF.

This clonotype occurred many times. The CDR3 loop reads CASSHPWGLDTQYF. The CDR3 bases are TGTGCCAGCAGCCACCCTTGGGGCCTCGATACGCAGTATTTT. The rearrangement uses TRBV3-1 and TRBJ2-3, with TRBD1 as a possible D gene (5 bases). The V gene's germline CDR1 is LGHDT and CDR2 YNNKEL (reference sequence). V lost 3 bases and J 6 bases, leaving 13 bases between the germline ends. The CDR3 contains 14 residues.

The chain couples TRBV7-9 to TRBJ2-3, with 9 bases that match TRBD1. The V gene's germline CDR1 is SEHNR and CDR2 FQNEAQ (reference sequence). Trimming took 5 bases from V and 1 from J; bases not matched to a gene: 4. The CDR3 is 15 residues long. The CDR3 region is CASSKTGGGTDTQYF. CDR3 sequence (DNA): TGTGCCAGCAGCAAAACAGGGGGCGGCACAGATACGCAGTATTTT.

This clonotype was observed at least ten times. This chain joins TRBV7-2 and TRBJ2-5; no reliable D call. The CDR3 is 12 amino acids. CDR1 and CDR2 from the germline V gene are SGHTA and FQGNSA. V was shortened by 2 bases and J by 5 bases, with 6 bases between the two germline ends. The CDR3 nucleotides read TGTGCCAGCAGCTTACTTATGGAGACCCAGTACTTC. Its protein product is CASSLLMETQYF.

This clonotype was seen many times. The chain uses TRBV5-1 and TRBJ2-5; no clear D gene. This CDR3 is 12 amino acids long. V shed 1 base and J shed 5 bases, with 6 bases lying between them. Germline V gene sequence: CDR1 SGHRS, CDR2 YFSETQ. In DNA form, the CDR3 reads TGCGCCAGCAGCTTGTCGGCGGAGACCCAGTACTTC. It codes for CASSLSAETQYF.

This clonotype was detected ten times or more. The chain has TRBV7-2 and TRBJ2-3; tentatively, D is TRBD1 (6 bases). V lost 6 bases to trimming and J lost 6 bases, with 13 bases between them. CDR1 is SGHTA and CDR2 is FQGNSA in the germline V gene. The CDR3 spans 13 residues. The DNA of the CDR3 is TGTGCCAGCAGACAGATGGGGGCGGATACGCAGTATTTT. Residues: CASRQMGADTQYF.